This passage covers 25 T cell receptor beta chains from one sample sequenced in a study of blood T cell repertoires in COVID-19. Some clones are missing from TCRdb's copy, which holds only in-frame ones; the method was immunoSEQ multiplex PCR. The data contain 65,000 to 95,000 clones, about 70% of them seen just once; the ten biggest clones take up about 5.7%. Sequencing was done on a sample of peripheral blood. The receptors originated from a man in his fifties with active or convalescent COVID-19.

The V gene is TRBV29-1, the J gene TRBJ2-7, with 7 bases that match TRBD1. This CDR3 has 14 residues. Germline V gene sequence: CDR1 SQVTM, CDR2 ANQGSEA. The V gene end was trimmed by 7 bases and the J gene end by 0 bases; junction bases not matched to a gene: 9. The CDR3 nucleotides read TGCAGCGCCGCAGCCGGGGACAGCTCCTACGAGCAGTACTTC. Translation gives CSAAAGDSSYEQYF.

The chain recombines TRBV28 with TRBJ1-4; D uncertain. Germline-derived CDR1 and CDR2 are MDHEN and SYDVKM. The length of the CDR3 is 13 residues. Trimming took off 6 bases at V and 14 bases at J, with 19 bases between the two ends. The CDR3 DNA is TGTGCCAGCAGCCTCGGGAGGGCAGTTTTGCTGTTTTTT. Its translation: CASSLGRAVLLFF.

As DNA, the CDR3 is TGTGCCAGCAGTTATAGCGGGGGGCTTAGCACAGATACGCAGTATTTT. Protein sequence: CASSYSGGLSTDTQYF. The rearrangement uses TRBV6-5 and TRBJ2-3; TRBD2 matches at 10 bases. CDR1 is MNHEY, CDR2 SVGAGI, per germline. The V gene end was trimmed by 3 bases and the J gene end by 0 bases; junction bases not matched to a gene: 3. This CDR3 contains 16 residues.

The genes are TRBV5-3 and TRBJ2-2; a possible D gene is TRBD1 (5 bases). TRBV5-3 is placed among ORFs of uncertain function. The V end was cut by 8 bases, the J end by 2 bases, with 10 bases between. The CDR3 extends over 13 amino acids. The CDR3 sequence: CARTVGNTGELFF. CDR3 sequence (DNA): TGTGCCAGGACAGTAGGAAACACCGGGGAGCTGTTTTTT.

The CDR3 bases are TGCGCCAGCAGCCTGCGGGGGCGGGGCACAGATACGCAGTATTTT. Its translation: CASSLRGRGTDTQYF. The V gene is TRBV4-3, the J gene TRBJ2-3, with a weak D call TRBD2 (7 bases). CDR3 length: 15 amino acids. Germline loops: CDR1 LGHNA, CDR2 YSLEER. V shed 4 bases and J shed 1 base, with 12 bases lying between them.

V gene TRBV6-2 or TRBV6-3 combines with J gene TRBJ2-1; TRBD2 agrees at 10 bases. The CDR3 is 15 amino acids. V shed 6 bases and J 2 bases; nucleotides not matched to a gene: 4. The germline gives CDR1 MNHEY, CDR2 SVGEGT. The CDR3 sequence is CASSESGGAYNEQFF. DNA for the CDR3: TGTGCCAGCAGCGAGAGCGGGGGGGCCTACAATGAGCAGTTCTTC.

The gene calls are TRBV4-1 and TRBJ2-1, with a possible D match to TRBD2 (6 bases). The CDR3 runs to 13 residues. Trimming took off 0 bases at V and 9 bases at J, with 9 bases between the two ends. The germline CDR1 and CDR2 sequences are MGHRA and YSYEKL. The CDR3: CASSQDREAEQFF. The CDR3, as DNA: TGCGCCAGCAGCCAAGATAGGGAGGCTGAGCAGTTCTTC.

The chain joins TRBV29-1 to TRBJ2-7, with 7 bases matching TRBD2. The germline CDR1 and CDR2 sequences are SQVTM and ANQGSEA. V shed 6 bases and J 7 bases; nucleotides not matched to a gene: 9. This CDR3 has 12 amino acids. The CDR3 sequence: CSVRLAPLEQYF. The CDR3 DNA reads as TGCAGCGTAAGACTAGCTCCTTTGGAGCAGTACTTC.

This clone was seen a handful of times. The CDR3 DNA follows: TGTGCCAGCAGCTTAGAATTTCGGGTGGCGAGGACTGAAGCTTTCTTT. Residues: CASSLEFRVARTEAFF. V gene TRBV11-2 combines with J gene TRBJ1-1; D is undetermined. The CDR3 has 16 amino acids. The ends were cut back, 0 bases at V and 5 bases at J, with 16 bases in the middle. Germline CDR1 reads SGHAT; CDR2 reads FQNNGV. Full variable domain (rest looked up from reference TRBV11-2 and TRBJ1-1): EAGVAQSPRYKIIEKRQSVAFWCNPISGHATLYWYQQILGQGPKLLIQFQNNGVVDDSQLPKDRFSAERLKGVDSTLKIQPAKLEDSAVYLCASSLEFRVARTEAFFGQGTRLTVV.

The chain combines TRBV24-1 with TRBJ2-2, with D possibly TRBD2 on 6 matching bases. Trimming removed 3 bases at V and 5 bases at J, with 15 bases between. This CDR3 contains 16 residues. CDR1 and CDR2 (germline): KGHDR, SFDVKD. Here the CDR3 reads CATSDPRGSGTGELFF. CDR3 coding DNA: TGTGCCACCAGTGATCCCCGGGGTAGCGGTACCGGGGAGCTGTTTTTT.

The chain joins TRBV18 to TRBJ2-1, with 13 nucleotides matching TRBD2. V shed 3 bases and J 6 bases; nucleotides not matched to a gene: 2. This CDR3 is built from 15 residues. Looked up from germline, CDR1 is KGHSH and CDR2 is LQKENI. In DNA, the CDR3 is TGTGCCAGCTCACCGGGGACTAGCGGGGTCAATGAGCAGTTCTTC. Translating it yields CASSPGTSGVNEQFF.

The rearrangement uses TRBV11-3 and TRBJ2-7, with a possible D match to TRBD1 (8 bases). The CDR3 totals 18 residues. Germline values: CDR1 SGHNT, CDR2 YENEEA. The V and J ends lost 4 bases and 1 base respectively, with 23 bases between them. The CDR3: CASSSQNQQGGSSYEQYF. The CDR3 DNA follows: TGTGCCAGCAGCTCCCAGAACCAACAGGGGGGGAGTTCCTACGAGCAGTACTTC.

The V and J genes are TRBV19 and TRBJ1-5; 7 bases map to TRBD1. Unmatched junction bases numbered 5, after V lost 1 base and J lost 2 bases. This CDR3 is 16 amino acids long. CDR1 and CDR2 from the germline V gene are LNHDA and SQIVND (reference sequence). The CDR3 region is CASSIVRGGRNQPQHF. The DNA of the CDR3 is TGTGCCAGTAGTATAGTAAGAGGGGGCCGCAATCAGCCCCAGCATTTT. Full variable domain (rest looked up from reference TRBV19 and TRBJ1-5): DGGITQSPKYLFRKEGQNVTLSCEQNLNHDAMYWYRQDPGQGLRLIYYSQIVNDFQKGDIAEGYSVSREKKESFPLTVTSAQKNPTAFYLCASSIVRGGRNQPQHFGDGTRLSIL.

The chain employs TRBV14 and TRBJ1-2; 7 bases are shared with TRBD1. With V trimmed by 5 bases and J by 7 bases, 7 bases remained unmatched. The CDR3 length is 13 residues. Germline V gene lookup returns CDR1 SGHDN and CDR2 FVKESK. CDR3 sequence reads: CASSSRQGSGYTF. DNA of the CDR3: TGTGCCAGCAGCTCCCGACAGGGAAGTGGCTACACCTTC.

There are a few counts of this clone. This sequence joins TRBV30 and TRBJ1-5, with D tentatively TRBD1 (5 bases). The ends were cut back, 3 bases at V and 3 bases at J, with 12 bases in the middle. The germline gives CDR1 GTSNPN, CDR2 SVGIG (reference sequence). There are 14 residues in the CDR3. The CDR3 is CAWRPNRTNQPQHF. In nucleotides, the CDR3 is TGTGCCTGGAGGCCTAACAGGACCAATCAGCCCCAGCATTTT.

Only one count was recorded for this clone. The chain carries TRBV18 and TRBJ2-4; TRBD2 agrees at 8 bases. This CDR3 spans 17 amino acids. Germline V gene data show CDR1 as KGHSH and CDR2 as LQKENI. V lost 6 bases to trimming and J lost 0 bases; unmatched junction nucleotides: 10. CDR3 amino acids: CASSLAGGPLAKNIQYF. Here the CDR3 DNA reads TGTGCCAGCTCCCTCGCGGGGGGCCCCCTAGCCAAAAACATTCAGTACTTC.

This clone was picked up one time. The V call is TRBV7-3, the J call TRBJ2-7; 7 bases align to TRBD2. Losses at the gene ends were 4 bases for V and 4 bases for J; bases not matched to a gene: 4. The V gene's germline CDR1 is SGHTA and CDR2 FQGTGA. The CDR3 covers 13 residues. The CDR3 reads CASSSERGYEQYF. CDR3 DNA sequence: TGTGCCAGCAGCTCAGAGCGGGGATACGAGCAGTACTTC. The entire variable domain, with the rest obtained from reference TRBV7-3 and TRBJ2-7, is as follows: GAGVSQTPSNKVTEKGKYVELRCDPISGHTALYWYRQSLGQGPEFLIYFQGTGAADDSGLPNDRFFAVRPEGSVSTLKIQRTERGDSAVYLCASSSERGYEQYFGPGTRLTVT.

The V gene is TRBV4-1, the J gene TRBJ1-6; 8 bases agree with TRBD1. The CDR3 is 15 residues long. V dropped 1 base and J dropped 10; count of bases not matched to a gene: 6. Germline V gene lookup returns CDR1 MGHRA and CDR2 YSYEKL. The CDR3 reads CASSQARGLGSPLHF. The CDR3 coding sequence is TGCGCCAGCAGCCAAGCCAGGGGGCTCGGGTCACCCCTCCACTTT.

V usage is TRBV24-1 and J usage is TRBJ1-2; D is perhaps TRBD1 (5 bases). Trimming shortened V by 2 bases and J by 2 bases, and 11 bases separated the two germline ends. This CDR3 spans 15 amino acids. Germline CDR1 reads KGHDR; CDR2 reads SFDVKD. CDR3 sequence: CATSDSRTLNYGYTF. CDR3 nucleotide sequence: TGTGCCACCAGTGATTCGAGGACATTGAACTATGGCTACACCTTC.

The CDR3 reads CAGPGTGDYEQYF. Written as DNA, the CDR3 is TGTGCCGGCCCCGGGACAGGGGACTACGAGCAGTACTTC. V is TRBV2 and J is TRBJ2-7; 10 nucleotides agree with TRBD1. The V and J ends lost 11 bases and 3 bases, in that order; junction bases with no gene match: 7. This CDR3 spans 13 amino acids. The germline CDR1 and CDR2 sequences are SNHLY and FYNNEI. The full variable domain, completed using reference TRBV2 and TRBJ2-7, is EPEVTQTPSHQVTQMGQEVILRCVPISNHLYFYWYRQILGQKVEFLVSFYNNEISEKSEIFDDQFSVERPDGSNFTLKIRSTKLEDSAMYFCAGPGTGDYEQYFGPGTRLTVT.

The V call is TRBV13, the J call TRBJ2-1; the match to TRBD2 covers 7 bases. The CDR3 covers 16 residues. Germline-derived CDR1 and CDR2 are PRHDT and FYEKMQ (reference sequence). After removal of 5 bases from V and 3 bases from J, the junction contained 10 bases not matched to a gene. DNA of the CDR3: TGTGCCAGCAGCCGACTGGGGGGGACTCTCTACAATGAGCAGTTCTTC. Encoded protein: CASSRLGGTLYNEQFF.

The V and J genes are TRBV7-8 and TRBJ2-1; TRBD2 agrees at 15 bases. Trimming removed 5 bases from V and 5 bases from J; junction bases left unmatched: 7. The CDR3 extends over 17 amino acids. Germline V CDR1 and CDR2: SGHVS, FQNEAQ. CDR3 residues: CASSPSGTSGGHNEQFF. The CDR3 region has the DNA TGTGCCAGCAGCCCGTCCGGGACTAGCGGGGGGCACAATGAGCAGTTCTTC.

This rearrangement joins TRBV7-9 to TRBJ1-1; D is unclear. V was trimmed by 2 bases and J by 11 bases, leaving 15 bases between them. Germline assignment: CDR1 SEHNR and CDR2 FQNEAQ (reference sequence). CDR3 size: 13 residues. In DNA form, the CDR3 reads TGTGCCAGCAGCTTAAGCGGCTTCCGGGAGGCTTTCTTT. This translates into CASSLSGFREAFF.

The V gene is TRBV7-7, the J gene TRBJ2-3; 9 bases match TRBD2. Germline assignment: CDR1 SSHAT and CDR2 FNYEAQ (reference sequence). The CDR3 sequence is 15 residues long. Germline trimming cut 1 base from V and 4 bases from J; bases unmatched to any gene: 3. The CDR3 sequence is CASSLGLAESDTQYF. The DNA for the CDR3 is TGTGCCAGCAGCTTAGGACTAGCGGAGTCAGATACGCAGTATTTT.

This chain uses TRBV24-1 with TRBJ1-2; no clear D gene. V lost 2 bases and J 4 bases, leaving 10 bases between the germline ends. CDR3 length equals 14 residues. CDR1 and CDR2 from the germline V gene are KGHDR and SFDVKD. This CDR3 reads CATSDSTTIYGYTF. The CDR3 nucleotides read TGTGCCACCAGTGATTCAACCACTATCTATGGCTACACCTTC.